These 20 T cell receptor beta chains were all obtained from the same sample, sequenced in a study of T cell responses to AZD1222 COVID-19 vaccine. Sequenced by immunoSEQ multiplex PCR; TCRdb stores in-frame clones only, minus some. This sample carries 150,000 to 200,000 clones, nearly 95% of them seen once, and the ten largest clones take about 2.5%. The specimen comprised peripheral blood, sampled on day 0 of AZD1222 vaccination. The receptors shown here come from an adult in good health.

The CDR3 here is CAWSSGVAGGGELFF. CDR3 nucleotide sequence: TGTGCCTGGAGTTCAGGGGTAGCGGGAGGTGGGGAGCTGTTTTTT. The chain is built from TRBV30 and TRBJ2-2, with 10 bases matching TRBD2. The germline V gene has CDR1 GTSNPN and CDR2 SVGIG (reference sequence). This CDR3 spans 15 amino acids. Trimming cost V 2 bases and J 8 bases; bases outside gene matches: 8.

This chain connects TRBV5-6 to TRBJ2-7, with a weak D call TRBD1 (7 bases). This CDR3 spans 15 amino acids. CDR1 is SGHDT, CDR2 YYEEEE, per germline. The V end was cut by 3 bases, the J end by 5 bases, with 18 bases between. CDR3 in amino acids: CASSSGGQGVHEQYF. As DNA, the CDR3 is TGTGCCAGCAGCTCTGGGGGGCAGGGGGTCCACGAGCAGTACTTC.

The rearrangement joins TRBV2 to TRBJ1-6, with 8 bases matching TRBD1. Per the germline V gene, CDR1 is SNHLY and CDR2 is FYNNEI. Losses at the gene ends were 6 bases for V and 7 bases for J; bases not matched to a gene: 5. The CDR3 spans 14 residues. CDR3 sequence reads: CASRVDRGNSPLHF. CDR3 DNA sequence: TGTGCCAGCAGGGTAGACAGGGGAAATTCACCCCTCCACTTT.

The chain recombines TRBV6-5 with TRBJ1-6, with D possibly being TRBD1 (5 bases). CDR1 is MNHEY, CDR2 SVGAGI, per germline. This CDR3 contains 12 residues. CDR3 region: CSAGGFNSPLHF. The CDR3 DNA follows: TGTTCCGCCGGGGGGTTTAATTCACCCCTCCACTTT.

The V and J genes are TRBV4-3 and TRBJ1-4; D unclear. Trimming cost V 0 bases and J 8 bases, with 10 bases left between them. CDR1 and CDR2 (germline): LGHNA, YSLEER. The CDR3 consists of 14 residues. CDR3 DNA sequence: TGCGCCAGCAGCCAAGACTTGAAAGGCGAAAAACTGTTTTTT. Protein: CASSQDLKGEKLFF.

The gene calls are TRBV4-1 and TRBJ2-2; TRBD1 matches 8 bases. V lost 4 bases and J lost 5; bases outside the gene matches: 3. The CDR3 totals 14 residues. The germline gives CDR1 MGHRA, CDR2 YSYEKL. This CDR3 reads CASSRTGSTGELFF. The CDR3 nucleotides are TGCGCCAGCAGCCGGACAGGGAGTACCGGGGAGCTGTTTTTT.

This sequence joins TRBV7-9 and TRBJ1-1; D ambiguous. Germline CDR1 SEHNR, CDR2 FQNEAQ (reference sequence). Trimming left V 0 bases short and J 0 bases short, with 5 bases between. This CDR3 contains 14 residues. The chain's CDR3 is CASSLAGLNTEAFF. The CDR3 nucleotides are TGTGCCAGCAGCTTAGCAGGGTTGAACACTGAAGCTTTCTTT. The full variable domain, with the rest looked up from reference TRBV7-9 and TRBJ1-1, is DTGVSQNPRHKITKRGQNVTFRCDPISEHNRLYWYRQTLGQGPEFLTYFQNEAQLEKSRLLSDRFSAERPKGSFSTLEIQRTEQGDSAMYLCASSLAGLNTEAFFGQGTRLTVV.

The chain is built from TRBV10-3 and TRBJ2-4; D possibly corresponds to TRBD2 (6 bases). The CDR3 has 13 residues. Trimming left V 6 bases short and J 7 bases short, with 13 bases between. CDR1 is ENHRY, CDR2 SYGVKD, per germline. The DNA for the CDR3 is TGTGCCATCAGGGTGGCGGGGCCCAACATTCAGTACTTC. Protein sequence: CAIRVAGPNIQYF.

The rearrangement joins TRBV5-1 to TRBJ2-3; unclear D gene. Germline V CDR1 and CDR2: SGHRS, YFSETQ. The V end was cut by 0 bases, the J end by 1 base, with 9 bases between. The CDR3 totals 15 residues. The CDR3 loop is CASSLAGLGTDTQYF. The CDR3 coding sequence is TGCGCCAGCAGCTTGGCCGGGCTTGGCACAGATACGCAGTATTTT.

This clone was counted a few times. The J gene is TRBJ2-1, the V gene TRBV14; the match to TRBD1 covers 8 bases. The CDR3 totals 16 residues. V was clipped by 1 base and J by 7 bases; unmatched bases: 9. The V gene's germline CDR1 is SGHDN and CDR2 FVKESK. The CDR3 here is CASSQVIRGHINEQFF. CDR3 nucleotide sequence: TGTGCCAGCAGCCAAGTGATCAGGGGGCATATAAATGAGCAGTTCTTC.

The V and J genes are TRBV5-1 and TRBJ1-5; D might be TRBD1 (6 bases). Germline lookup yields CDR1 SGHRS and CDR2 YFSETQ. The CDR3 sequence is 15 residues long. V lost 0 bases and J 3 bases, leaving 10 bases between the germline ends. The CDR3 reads CASSLEWGPNQPQHF. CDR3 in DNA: TGCGCCAGCAGCTTGGAGTGGGGGCCCAATCAGCCCCAGCATTTT.

Here the CDR3 DNA reads TGTGCCAGCAGCTTAGCCCCCCCCGAGCAGTACTTC. It is translated as CASSLAPPEQYF. The chain links TRBV7-9 to TRBJ2-7; D unclear. CDR1 SEHNR and CDR2 FQNEAQ come from the germline V gene (reference sequence). Trimming took 0 bases from V and 6 from J, leaving 6 bases between them. The CDR3 contains 12 residues. Using reference TRBV7-9 and TRBJ2-7 for the parts outside the CDR3, the full variable domain is DTGVSQNPRHKITKRGQNVTFRCDPISEHNRLYWYRQTLGQGPEFLTYFQNEAQLEKSRLLSDRFSAERPKGSFSTLEIQRTEQGDSAMYLCASSLAPPEQYFGPGTRLTVT.

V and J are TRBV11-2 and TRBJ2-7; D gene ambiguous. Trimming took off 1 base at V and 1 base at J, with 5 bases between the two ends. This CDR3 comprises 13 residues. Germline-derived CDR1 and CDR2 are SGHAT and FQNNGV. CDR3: CASSLATSYEQYF. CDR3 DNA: TGTGCCAGCAGCTTAGCGACTTCCTACGAGCAGTACTTC.

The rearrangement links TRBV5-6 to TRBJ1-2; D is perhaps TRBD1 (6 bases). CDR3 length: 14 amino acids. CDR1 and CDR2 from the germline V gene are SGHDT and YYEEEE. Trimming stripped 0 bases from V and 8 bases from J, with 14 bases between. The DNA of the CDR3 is TGTGCCAGCAGCTTGGTTTCAGGGGAGTTAGGCTACACCTTC. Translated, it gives CASSLVSGELGYTF.

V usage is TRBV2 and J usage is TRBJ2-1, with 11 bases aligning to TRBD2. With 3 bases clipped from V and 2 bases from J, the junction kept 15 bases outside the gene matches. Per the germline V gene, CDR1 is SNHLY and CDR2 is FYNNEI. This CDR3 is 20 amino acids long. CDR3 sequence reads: CASSDVSSGRNTFAYNEQFF. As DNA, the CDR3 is TGTGCCAGCAGTGATGTATCTAGCGGGAGGAATACCTTTGCCTACAATGAGCAGTTCTTC.

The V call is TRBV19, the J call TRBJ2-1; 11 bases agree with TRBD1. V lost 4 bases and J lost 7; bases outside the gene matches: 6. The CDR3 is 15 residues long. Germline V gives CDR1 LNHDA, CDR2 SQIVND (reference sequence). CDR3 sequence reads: CASSTGQGAKNEQFF. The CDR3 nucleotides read TGTGCCAGTAGTACCGGACAGGGGGCAAAAAATGAGCAGTTCTTC.

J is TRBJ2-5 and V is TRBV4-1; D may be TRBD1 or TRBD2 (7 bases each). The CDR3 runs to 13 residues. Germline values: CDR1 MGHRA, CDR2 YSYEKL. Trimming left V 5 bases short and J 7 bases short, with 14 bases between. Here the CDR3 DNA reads TGCGCCAGCAGCGGGGAGGGGGCGCGGACCCAGTACTTC. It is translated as CASSGEGARTQYF.

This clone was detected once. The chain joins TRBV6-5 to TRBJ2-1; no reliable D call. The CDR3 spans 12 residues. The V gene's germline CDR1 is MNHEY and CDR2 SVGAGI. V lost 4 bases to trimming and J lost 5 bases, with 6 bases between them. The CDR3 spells CASSFGDNEQFF. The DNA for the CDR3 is TGTGCCAGCAGTTTTGGTGACAATGAGCAGTTCTTC.

As DNA, the CDR3 is TGTGCCAGCAGCCAAGAGGGTCAGGGAGGAAGAGAAAAACTGTTTTTT. It yields the protein CASSQEGQGGREKLFF. The gene calls are TRBV4-2 and TRBJ1-4; D is possibly TRBD1 (5 bases). This CDR3 has 16 residues. CDR1 and CDR2 from the germline V gene are LGHNA and YNFKEQ. Trimming stripped 0 bases from V and 8 bases from J, with 16 bases between.

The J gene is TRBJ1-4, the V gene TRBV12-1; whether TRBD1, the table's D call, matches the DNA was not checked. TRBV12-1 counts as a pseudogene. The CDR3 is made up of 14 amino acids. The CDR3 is CASFRSCRGEKLFF. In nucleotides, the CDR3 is TGTGCCAGCTTCAGGTCCTGCAGGGGTGAAAAACTGTTTTTT.